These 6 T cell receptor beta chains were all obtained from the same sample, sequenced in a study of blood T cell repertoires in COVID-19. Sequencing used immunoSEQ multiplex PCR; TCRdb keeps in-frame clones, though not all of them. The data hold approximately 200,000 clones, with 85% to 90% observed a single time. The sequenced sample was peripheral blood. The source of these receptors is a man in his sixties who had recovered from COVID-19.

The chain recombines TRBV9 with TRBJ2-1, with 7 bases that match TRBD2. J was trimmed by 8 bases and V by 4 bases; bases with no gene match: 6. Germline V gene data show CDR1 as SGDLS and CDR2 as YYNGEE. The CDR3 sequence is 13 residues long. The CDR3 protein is CASSPGRGDEQFF. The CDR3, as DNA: TGTGCCAGCAGCCCGGGCCGGGGGGATGAGCAGTTCTTC.

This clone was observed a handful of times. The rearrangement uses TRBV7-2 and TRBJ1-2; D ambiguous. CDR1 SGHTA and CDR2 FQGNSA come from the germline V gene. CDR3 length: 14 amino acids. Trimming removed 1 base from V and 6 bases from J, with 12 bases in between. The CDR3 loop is CASSLDSLWDGYTF. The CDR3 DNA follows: TGTGCCAGCAGCTTAGACAGTCTTTGGGATGGCTACACCTTC.

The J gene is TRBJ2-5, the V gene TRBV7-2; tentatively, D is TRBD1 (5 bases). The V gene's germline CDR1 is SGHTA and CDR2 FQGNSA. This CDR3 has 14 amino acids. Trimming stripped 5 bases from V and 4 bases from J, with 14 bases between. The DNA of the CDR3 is TGTGCCAGCAGCCCGGCCAGGGCGCGAGAGACCCAGTACTTC. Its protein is CASSPARARETQYF.

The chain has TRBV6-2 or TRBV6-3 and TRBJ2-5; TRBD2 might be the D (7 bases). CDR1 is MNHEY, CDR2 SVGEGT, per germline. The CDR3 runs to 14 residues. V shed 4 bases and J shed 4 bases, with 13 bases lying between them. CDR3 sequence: CASSSGGAGETQYF. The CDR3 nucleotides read TGTGCCAGCAGTTCTGGGGGGGCCGGAGAGACCCAGTACTTC.

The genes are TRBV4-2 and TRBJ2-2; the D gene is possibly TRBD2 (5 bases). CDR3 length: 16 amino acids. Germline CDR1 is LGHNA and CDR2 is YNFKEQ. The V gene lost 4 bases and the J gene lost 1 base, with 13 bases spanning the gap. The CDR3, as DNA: TGTGCCAGCAGCCCCCGGACTGATGAGAACACCGGGGAGCTGTTTTTT. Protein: CASSPRTDENTGELFF.

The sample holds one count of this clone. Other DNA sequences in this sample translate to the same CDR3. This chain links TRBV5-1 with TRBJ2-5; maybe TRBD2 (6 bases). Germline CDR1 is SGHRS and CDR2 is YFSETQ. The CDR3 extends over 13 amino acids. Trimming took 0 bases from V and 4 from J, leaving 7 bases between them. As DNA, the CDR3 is TGCGCCAGCAGCTTGGGGGGAGGAGAGACCCAGTACTTC. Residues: CASSLGGGETQYF.